One and the same sample provided the 24 T cell receptor beta chains below, sequenced in a study of beta chain features in type 1 diabetes. Sequencing targeted expressed TCRB transcripts, as all isolated RNA had been reverse transcribed. Produced via immunoSEQ multiplex PCR; TCRdb's table is partial and in-frame only. The sample includes about 900,000 clones, around a sixth of them seen just once. The sequencing sample was made of naive CD4+ T cells from blood. These receptors came from a young woman in good health.

This clone was counted a few times. The chain links TRBV23-1 to TRBJ1-5, with D maybe TRBD1 (5 bases). TRBV23-1 carries the ORF label, with uncertain function. Between the trimmed V and J ends, which lost 1 base and 6 bases, there was a span of 7 bases. This CDR3 comprises 13 residues. The CDR3 region has the DNA TGCGCCAGCAGTCAATGGGGCCTTCAGCCCCAGCATTTT. Residues: CASSQWGLQPQHF.

The chain employs TRBV7-2 and TRBJ2-1, with 7 positions matching TRBD2. CDR3 length equals 16 residues. V lost 4 bases, J lost 2 bases, and 8 bases stayed unmatched. CDR1 and CDR2 from the germline V gene are SGHTA and FQGNSA. The CDR3 protein is CASSSQAGVAYNEQFF. The CDR3 DNA sequence: TGTGCCAGCAGCTCCCAGGCGGGAGTGGCCTACAATGAGCAGTTCTTC. Looking up the rest from reference TRBV7-2 and TRBJ2-1 gives the full variable domain: GAGVSQSPSNKVTEKGKDVELRCDPISGHTALYWYRQSLGQGLEFLIYFQGNSAPDKSGLPSDRFSAERTGGSVSTLTIQRTQQEDSAVYLCASSSQAGVAYNEQFFGPGTRLTVL.

The chain employs TRBV29-1 and TRBJ2-1; D is unresolved. This CDR3 comprises 13 residues. The germline V and J ends were trimmed by 7 bases and 6 bases, with 16 bases remaining between them. From germline, CDR1 is SQVTM and CDR2 ANQGSEA. The CDR3 is CSGGSPRSNEQFF. Here the CDR3 DNA reads TGCAGCGGAGGAAGCCCTCGGAGCAATGAGCAGTTCTTC.

This clone appeared a few times. This chain links TRBV7-8 with TRBJ1-2; the D gene is possibly TRBD1 (5 bases). Germline loops: CDR1 SGHVS, CDR2 FQNEAQ. This CDR3 comprises 13 residues. V lost 4 bases and J lost 3, with 9 bases in between. Here the CDR3 DNA reads TGTGCCAGCAGCTGGCAGGGAGACTATGGCTACACCTTC. It is translated as CASSWQGDYGYTF. The whole variable domain, filled in from reference TRBV7-8 and TRBJ1-2, reads GAGVSQSPRYKVAKRGQDVALRCDPISGHVSLFWYQQALGQGPEFLTYFQNEAQLDKSGLPSDRFFAERPEGSVSTLKIQRTQQEDSAVYLCASSWQGDYGYTFGSGTRLTVV.

The rearrangement links TRBV7-3 to TRBJ2-6; perhaps TRBD2 as D (5 bases). The CDR3 contains 15 residues. V was trimmed by 3 bases and J by 0 bases, leaving 6 bases between them. CDR1 SGHTA and CDR2 FQGTGA come from the germline V gene. For the CDR3, the DNA is TGTGCCAGCAGCTTCGGGATCTCTGGGGCCAACGTCCTGACTTTC. Residues: CASSFGISGANVLTF.

This clone was seen more than once but under ten times. The V gene is TRBV5-6, the J gene TRBJ2-7, with D perhaps TRBD2 (6 bases). The CDR3 extends over 15 amino acids. V gave up 4 bases and J gave up 0 bases, with 14 bases separating them. The germline V gene encodes CDR1 SGHDT and CDR2 YYEEEE. This CDR3 reads CASSKDYLSSYEQYF. CDR3 nucleotide sequence: TGTGCCAGCAGCAAGGACTACCTGAGCTCCTACGAGCAGTACTTC.

The J gene is TRBJ1-5, the V gene TRBV7-9, with D perhaps matching TRBD1 (6 bases). V lost 8 bases and J 7 bases, leaving 21 bases between the germline ends. CDR3 length: 15 amino acids. CDR1 and CDR2 from the germline V gene are SEHNR and FQNEAQ (reference sequence). CDR3 residues: CASYGTGGTSQPQHF. CDR3 in DNA: TGTGCCAGCTATGGGACTGGAGGGACATCCCAGCCCCAGCATTTT.

This clone was observed a handful of times. J is TRBJ2-7 and V is TRBV28; 8 bases are shared with TRBD2. In germline, CDR1 is MDHEN, CDR2 SYDVKM. The CDR3 totals 15 residues. The ends lost 2 bases at V and 4 bases at J; junction bases unmatched: 7. The CDR3 DNA follows: TGTGCCAGCAGTTTAGCGTCGAGCGGGAGATACGAGCAGTACTTC. Protein product: CASSLASSGRYEQYF.

This CDR3 is CASSALQAGNTIYF. CDR3 bases: TGTGCCAGCAGCGCCTTGCAGGCTGGAAACACCATATATTTT. The chain couples TRBV7-8 to TRBJ1-3; D not certain. The CDR3 length is 14 residues. Germline V gene lookup returns CDR1 SGHVS and CDR2 FQNEAQ. The V end was cut by 5 bases, the J end by 2 bases, with 10 bases between.

V and J are TRBV7-2 and TRBJ1-3, with unresolved D. The CDR3 contains 13 residues. Germline V gives CDR1 SGHTA, CDR2 FQGNSA. V was shortened by 4 bases and J by 4 bases, with 8 bases between the two germline ends. CDR3: CASSSSWGNTIYF. CDR3 bases: TGTGCCAGCAGCTCATCTTGGGGAAACACCATATATTTT.

The chain is built from TRBV7-2 and TRBJ2-3; tentatively, D is TRBD1 (7 bases). Germline CDR1 reads SGHTA; CDR2 reads FQGNSA. The CDR3 totals 15 residues. V shed 5 bases and J shed 0 bases, with 12 bases lying between them. As DNA, the CDR3 is TGTGCCAGCAGCCAGGGGGGACCTAGCACAGATACGCAGTATTTT. Translated, it gives CASSQGGPSTDTQYF.

This clone was seen more than once but under ten times. The chain couples TRBV18 to TRBJ1-1, with D possibly being TRBD1 (6 bases). The CDR3 is 14 residues long. The ends were cut back, 0 bases at V and 6 bases at J, with 11 bases in the middle. The V gene's germline CDR1 is KGHSH and CDR2 LQKENI. The CDR3: CASSPPGTPAEAFF. For the CDR3, the DNA is TGTGCCAGCTCACCACCCGGGACACCCGCTGAAGCTTTCTTT.

The table lists this clone with a few counts. Other DNA sequences from this sample encode an identical CDR3 as well. The chain uses TRBV18 and TRBJ2-7; D remains ambiguous. Germline CDR1 reads KGHSH; CDR2 reads LQKENI. This CDR3 is built from 13 residues. The V gene lost 1 base and the J gene lost 1 base, with 5 bases spanning the gap. DNA for the CDR3: TGTGCCAGCTCACCACTGCCTTCCTACGAGCAGTACTTC. Translating it yields CASSPLPSYEQYF. Full variable domain (missing parts from reference TRBV18 and TRBJ2-7): NAGVMQNPRHLVRRRGQEARLRCSPMKGHSHVYWYRQLPEEGLKFMVYLQKENIIDESGMPKERFSAEFPKEGPSILRIQQVVRGDSAAYFCASSPLPSYEQYFGPGTRLTVT.

This clone showed up just a few times. The V and J genes are TRBV7-9 and TRBJ2-2, with a tentative D call TRBD1 (5 bases). Germline loops: CDR1 SEHNR, CDR2 FQNEAQ (reference sequence). The CDR3 loop spans 13 amino acids. Deletions cut 4 bases from V and 4 bases from J, with 7 bases between. CDR3 sequence reads: CASSSTGTGELFF. The CDR3 DNA follows: TGTGCCAGCAGCTCTACAGGCACCGGGGAGCTGTTTTTT.

The rearrangement links TRBV7-2 to TRBJ1-5; the D is unclear. This CDR3 region has 13 residues. The germline gives CDR1 SGHTA, CDR2 FQGNSA. With 1 base removed from V and 4 bases from J, the gap between germline ends came to 5 bases. CDR3 region: CASSLELNQPQHF. CDR3 bases: TGTGCCAGCAGCTTAGAGTTGAATCAGCCCCAGCATTTT.

The gene calls are TRBV7-2 and TRBJ2-2; perhaps TRBD1 as D (5 bases). V lost 5 bases and J 5 bases, leaving 12 bases between the germline ends. Looked up from germline, CDR1 is SGHTA and CDR2 is FQGNSA. The CDR3 extends over 14 amino acids. The CDR3 DNA is TGTGCCAGCAGCCGAAAGGGGCGAACCGGGGAGCTGTTTTTT. Protein: CASSRKGRTGELFF.

This clone occurred a few times. This CDR3 is also generated by other DNA sequences in the sample. The chain is built from TRBV6-5 and TRBJ2-3; no definite D call. The CDR3 is 12 residues long. V lost 0 bases, J lost 6 bases, and 4 bases lay in between. CDR1 is MNHEY, CDR2 SVGAGI, per germline. CDR3 in DNA: TGTGCCAGCAGTTACTCTCGCGATACGCAGTATTTT. Amino acids: CASSYSRDTQYF.

The chain is built from TRBV7-6 and TRBJ2-1, with D perhaps being TRBD1 or TRBD2 (7 bases each). The CDR3 consists of 16 residues. Trimming pared 0 bases from V and 7 bases from J, leaving 16 bases between. Germline V gives CDR1 SGHVS, CDR2 FNYEAQ. CDR3 in amino acids: CASSLALGRGGNEQFF. In DNA form, the CDR3 reads TGTGCCAGCAGCTTAGCGTTGGGCAGGGGGGGGAATGAGCAGTTCTTC.

The CDR3 is CASSPLAGKAEQFF. CDR3 sequence (DNA): TGTGCCAGCAGTCCCCTTGCGGGGAAGGCCGAGCAGTTCTTC. This chain joins TRBV27 and TRBJ2-1, with a tentative D call TRBD2 (6 bases). Looked up from germline, CDR1 is MNHEY and CDR2 is SMNVEV (reference sequence). The V gene lost 5 bases and the J gene lost 10 bases, with 18 bases spanning the gap. The CDR3 totals 14 residues.

The sample holds a few counts of this clone. The V and J genes are TRBV27 and TRBJ1-4; no clear D. Germline V CDR1 and CDR2: MNHEY, SMNVEV (reference sequence). CDR3 length equals 13 residues. V was clipped by 2 bases and J by 5 bases, with 6 bases between them. The CDR3 DNA reads TGTGCCAGCAGTTTAAAGGGAAATGAAAAACTGTTTTTT. This translates into CASSLKGNEKLFF. The full variable domain, in which reference TRBV27 and TRBJ1-4 provide the parts outside the CDR3, is EAQVTQNPRYLITVTGKKLTVTCSQNMNHEYMSWYRQDPGLGLRQIYYSMNVEVTDKGDVPEGYKVSRKEKRNFPLILESPSPNQTSLYFCASSLKGNEKLFFGSGTQLSVL.

This clone came up a few times. The V and J genes are TRBV19 and TRBJ2-1; possible D gene TRBD2, 6 bases. V lost 6 bases and J 12 bases, leaving 18 bases between the germline ends. This CDR3 comprises 13 residues. The germline CDR1 and CDR2 sequences are LNHDA and SQIVND (reference sequence). CDR3 DNA: TGTGCCAGTAGCGATAGCCCACTAGCTGTGCAGTTCTTC. This sequence encodes CASSDSPLAVQFF.

The V gene is TRBV7-2, the J gene TRBJ2-7, with no clear D. In germline, CDR1 is SGHTA, CDR2 FQGNSA. Trimming took off 1 base at V and 0 bases at J, with 13 bases between the two ends. The CDR3 consists of 16 residues. The CDR3 region is CASSLDLGRSSYEQYF. Written as DNA, the CDR3 is TGTGCCAGCAGCTTAGATCTGGGCAGGAGCTCCTACGAGCAGTACTTC.

V gene TRBV27 combines with J gene TRBJ2-1, with 10 bases matching TRBD2. Germline loops: CDR1 MNHEY, CDR2 SMNVEV (reference sequence). The CDR3 contains 17 residues. The ends lost 8 bases at V and 7 bases at J; junction bases unmatched: 17. CDR3 in amino acids: CASGALAGASRGNEQFF. The CDR3 region has the DNA TGTGCCAGCGGGGCCCTAGCGGGAGCCTCTAGGGGGAATGAGCAGTTCTTC.

This clone came up a few times. This chain uses TRBV28 with TRBJ2-7, with D possibly TRBD2 on 6 matching bases. With 4 bases removed from V and 5 bases from J, the gap between germline ends came to 21 bases. This CDR3 comprises 16 residues. Looked up from germline, CDR1 is MDHEN and CDR2 is SYDVKM. Here the CDR3 DNA reads TGTGCCAGCAGTTCCCCCGGGGGAAGGGGTGCGCACGAGCAGTACTTC. This gives the protein CASSSPGGRGAHEQYF.